This T cell receptor (beta chain) was identified in a study of CD8+CD57+ T cells in acquired aplastic anemia. CDR1 DFQATT and CDR2 SNEGSKA come from the germline V gene (reference sequence). Trimming left V 5 bases short and J 14 bases short, with 22 bases between. This CDR3 has 13 amino acids. TCR beta VDJ and CDR3 profiles were obtained from a genomic DNA template. TCRdb itself ran the reads through MiXCR, one entry per CDR3 protein. Among about 190,000 distinct CDR3 sequences listed, less than 65% were seen once. This clonotype originated in a human donor in good health, serving as a control. The J gene is TRBJ1-5, the V gene TRBV20-1; TRBD1 is a possible D gene (5 bases). Sequences were obtained from sorted CD4+, CD8+, or CD8+CD57+ T cells (not recorded which) from PBMCs. The CDR3: CSAVSGSPSPEHF. DNA for the CDR3: TGCAGTGCTGTCTCAGGGAGCCCGAGCCCCGAGCATTTT.